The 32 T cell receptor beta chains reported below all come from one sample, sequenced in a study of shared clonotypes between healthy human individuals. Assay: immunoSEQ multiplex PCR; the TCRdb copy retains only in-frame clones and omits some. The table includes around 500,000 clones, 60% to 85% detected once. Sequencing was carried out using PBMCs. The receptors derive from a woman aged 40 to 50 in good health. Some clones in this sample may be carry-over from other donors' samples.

Here the CDR3 reads CASSPLAGRPGYTF. CDR3 bases: TGTGCCAGCAGCCCATTGGCGGGACGGCCGGGCTACACCTTC. The chain employs TRBV7-2 and TRBJ1-2; D is possibly TRBD1 (5 bases). V shed 5 bases and J shed 8 bases, with 18 bases lying between them. The CDR3 has 14 amino acids. Looked up from germline, CDR1 is SGHTA and CDR2 is FQGNSA.

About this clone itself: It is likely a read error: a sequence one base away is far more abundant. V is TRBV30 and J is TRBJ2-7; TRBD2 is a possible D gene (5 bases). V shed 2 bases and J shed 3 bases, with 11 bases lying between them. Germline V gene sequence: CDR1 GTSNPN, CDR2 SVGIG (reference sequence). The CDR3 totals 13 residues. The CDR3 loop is CAWSILVNYEQYF. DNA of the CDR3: TGTGCCTGGAGTATACTAGTGAACTACGAGCAGTACTTC.

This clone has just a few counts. The CDR3 spells CASSAGLNQPQHF. The CDR3 nucleotides are TGCGCCAGCAGTGCAGGGCTTAATCAGCCCCAGCATTTT. This chain uses TRBV10-1 with TRBJ1-5; the D gene is possibly TRBD1 (5 bases). In germline, CDR1 is WNHNN, CDR2 SYGVQD (reference sequence). The CDR3 sequence is 13 residues long. V was trimmed by 4 bases and J by 4 bases, leaving 8 bases between them.

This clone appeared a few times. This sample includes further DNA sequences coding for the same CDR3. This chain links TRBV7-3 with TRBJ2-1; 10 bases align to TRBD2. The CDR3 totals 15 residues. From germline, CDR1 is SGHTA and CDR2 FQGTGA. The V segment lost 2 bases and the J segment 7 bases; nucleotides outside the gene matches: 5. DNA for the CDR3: TGTGCCAGCAGCTTAGTTCTAGCGGGAGCTAATGAGCAGTTCTTC. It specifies CASSLVLAGANEQFF.

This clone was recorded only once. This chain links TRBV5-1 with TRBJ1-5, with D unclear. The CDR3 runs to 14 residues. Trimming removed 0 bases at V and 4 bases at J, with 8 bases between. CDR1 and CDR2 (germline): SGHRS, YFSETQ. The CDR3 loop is CASSLESPNQPQHF. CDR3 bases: TGCGCCAGCAGCTTGGAGTCCCCAAATCAGCCCCAGCATTTT.

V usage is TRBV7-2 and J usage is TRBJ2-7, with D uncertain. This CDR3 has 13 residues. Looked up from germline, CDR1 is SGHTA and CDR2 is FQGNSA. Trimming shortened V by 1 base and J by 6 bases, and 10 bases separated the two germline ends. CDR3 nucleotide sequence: TGTGCCAGCAGCTTAGGACCTACCTTCGAGCAGTACTTC. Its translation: CASSLGPTFEQYF.

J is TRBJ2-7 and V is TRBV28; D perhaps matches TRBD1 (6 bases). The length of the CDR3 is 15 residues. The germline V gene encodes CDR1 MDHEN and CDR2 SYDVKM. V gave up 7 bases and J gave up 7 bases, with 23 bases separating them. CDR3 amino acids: CASTTSGAGAREQYF. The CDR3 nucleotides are TGTGCCAGCACCACCTCAGGGGCAGGGGCAAGGGAGCAGTACTTC. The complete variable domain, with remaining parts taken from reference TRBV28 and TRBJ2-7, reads DVKVTQSSRYLVKRTGEKVFLECVQDMDHENMFWYRQDPGLGLRLIYFSYDVKMKEKGDIPEGYSVSREKKERFSLILESASTNQTSMYLCASTTSGAGAREQYFGPGTRLTVT.

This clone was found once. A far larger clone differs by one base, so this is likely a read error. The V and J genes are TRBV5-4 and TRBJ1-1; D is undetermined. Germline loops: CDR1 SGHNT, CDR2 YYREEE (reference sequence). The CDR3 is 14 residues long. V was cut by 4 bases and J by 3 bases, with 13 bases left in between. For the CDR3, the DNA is TGTGCCAGCAGCAATATCGTGGTTTACACTGAAGCTTTCTTT. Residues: CASSNIVVYTEAFF.

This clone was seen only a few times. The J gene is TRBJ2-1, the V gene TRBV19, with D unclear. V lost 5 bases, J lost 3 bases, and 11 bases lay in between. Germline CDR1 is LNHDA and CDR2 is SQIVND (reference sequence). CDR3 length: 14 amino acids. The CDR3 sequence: CASSLSYNYNEQFF. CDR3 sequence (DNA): TGTGCCAGTAGTCTCTCATATAACTACAATGAGCAGTTCTTC.

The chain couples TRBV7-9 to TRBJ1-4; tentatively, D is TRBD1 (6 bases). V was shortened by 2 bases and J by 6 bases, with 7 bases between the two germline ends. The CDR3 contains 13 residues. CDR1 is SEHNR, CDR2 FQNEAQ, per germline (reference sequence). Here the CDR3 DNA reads TGTGCCAGCAGCTTAAACAGGGATGAAAAACTGTTTTTT. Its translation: CASSLNRDEKLFF.

The CDR3 DNA sequence: TGCGCCAGCAGCCAAAACACTGGGACAGGCGGCCAAGAGACCCAGTACTTC. Translated, it gives CASSQNTGTGGQETQYF. This chain joins TRBV4-1 and TRBJ2-5; 8 bases agree with TRBD1. The trim removed 2 bases at V and 1 base at J, leaving 9 bases unmatched. The V gene's germline CDR1 is MGHRA and CDR2 YSYEKL. The CDR3 consists of 17 residues.

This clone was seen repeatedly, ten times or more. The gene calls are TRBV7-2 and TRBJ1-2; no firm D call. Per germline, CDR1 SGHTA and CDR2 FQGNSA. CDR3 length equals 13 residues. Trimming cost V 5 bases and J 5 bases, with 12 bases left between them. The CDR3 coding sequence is TGTGCCAGCAGCCCAACTCCGGGGTATGGCTACACCTTC. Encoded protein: CASSPTPGYGYTF.

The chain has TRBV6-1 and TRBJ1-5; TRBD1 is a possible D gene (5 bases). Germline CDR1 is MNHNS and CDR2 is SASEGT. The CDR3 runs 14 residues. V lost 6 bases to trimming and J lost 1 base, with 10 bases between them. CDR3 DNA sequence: TGTGCCAGCAGCGCCGCAGGGAGCAATCAGCCCCAGCATTTT. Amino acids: CASSAAGSNQPQHF.

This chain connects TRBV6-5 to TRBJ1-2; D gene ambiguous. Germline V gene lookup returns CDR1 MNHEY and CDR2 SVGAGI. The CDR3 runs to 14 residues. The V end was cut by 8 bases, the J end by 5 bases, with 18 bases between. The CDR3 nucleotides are TGTGCCAGCTTAGGCGACCGACGAGGTTATGGCTACACCTTC. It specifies CASLGDRRGYGYTF.

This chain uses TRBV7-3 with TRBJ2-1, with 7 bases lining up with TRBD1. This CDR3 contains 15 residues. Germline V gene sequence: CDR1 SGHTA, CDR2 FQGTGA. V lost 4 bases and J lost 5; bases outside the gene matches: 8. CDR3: CASSSAPGTDNEQFF. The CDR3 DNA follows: TGTGCCAGCAGCTCAGCCCCCGGGACAGACAATGAGCAGTTCTTC.

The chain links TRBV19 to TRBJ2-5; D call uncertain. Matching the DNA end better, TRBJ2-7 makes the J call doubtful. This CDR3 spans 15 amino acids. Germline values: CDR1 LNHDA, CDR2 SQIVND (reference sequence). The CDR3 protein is CASKREARSSYEQYF. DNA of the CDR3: TGTGCCAGTAAGAGAGAGGCCCGAAGCTCCTACGAGCAGTACTTC.

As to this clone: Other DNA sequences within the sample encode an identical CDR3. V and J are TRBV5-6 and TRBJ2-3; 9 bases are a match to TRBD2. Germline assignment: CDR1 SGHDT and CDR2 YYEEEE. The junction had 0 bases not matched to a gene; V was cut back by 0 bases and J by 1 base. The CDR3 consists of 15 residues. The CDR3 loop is CASSLGLAGTDTQYF. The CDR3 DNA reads TGTGCCAGCAGCTTGGGACTAGCGGGCACAGATACGCAGTATTTT.

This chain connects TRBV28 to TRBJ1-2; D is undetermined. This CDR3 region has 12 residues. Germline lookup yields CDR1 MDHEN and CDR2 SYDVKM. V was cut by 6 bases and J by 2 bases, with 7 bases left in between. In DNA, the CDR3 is TGTGCCAGCAGGAAGGAAAACTATGGCTACACCTTC. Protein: CASRKENYGYTF.

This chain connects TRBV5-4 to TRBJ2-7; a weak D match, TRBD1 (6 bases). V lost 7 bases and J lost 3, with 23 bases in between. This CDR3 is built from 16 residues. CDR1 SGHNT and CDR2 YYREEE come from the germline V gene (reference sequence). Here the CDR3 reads CASRFSLDSNYYEQYF. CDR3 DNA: TGTGCCAGCCGATTCTCTTTGGACAGCAACTACTACGAGCAGTACTTC.

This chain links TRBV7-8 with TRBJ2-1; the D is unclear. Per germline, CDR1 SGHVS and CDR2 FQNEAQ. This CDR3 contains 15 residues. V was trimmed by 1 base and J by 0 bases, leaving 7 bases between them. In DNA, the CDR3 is TGTGCCAGCAGCTTAGATACCCGCTCCTACAATGAGCAGTTCTTC. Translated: CASSLDTRSYNEQFF.

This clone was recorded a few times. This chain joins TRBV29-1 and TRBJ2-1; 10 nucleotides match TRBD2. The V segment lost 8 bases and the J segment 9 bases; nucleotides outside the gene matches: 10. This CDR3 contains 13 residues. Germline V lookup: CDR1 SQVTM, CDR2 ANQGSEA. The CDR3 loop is CSTSGTSETEQFF. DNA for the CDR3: TGCAGCACTTCCGGGACTAGCGAAACTGAGCAGTTCTTC.

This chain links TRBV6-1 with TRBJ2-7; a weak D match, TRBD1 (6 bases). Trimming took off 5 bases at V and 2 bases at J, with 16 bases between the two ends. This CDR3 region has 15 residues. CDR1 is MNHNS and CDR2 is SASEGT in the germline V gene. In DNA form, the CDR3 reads TGTGCCAGCAGTAAACCGGGACAACTACCCTACGAGCAGTACTTC. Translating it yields CASSKPGQLPYEQYF.

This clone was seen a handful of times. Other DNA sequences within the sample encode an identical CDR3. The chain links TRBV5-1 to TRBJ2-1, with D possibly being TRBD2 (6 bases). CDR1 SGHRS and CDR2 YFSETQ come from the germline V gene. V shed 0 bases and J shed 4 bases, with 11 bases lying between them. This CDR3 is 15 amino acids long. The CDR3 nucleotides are TGCGCCAGCAGCTTGGAACTAGCCGGGTACAATGAGCAGTTCTTC. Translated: CASSLELAGYNEQFF.

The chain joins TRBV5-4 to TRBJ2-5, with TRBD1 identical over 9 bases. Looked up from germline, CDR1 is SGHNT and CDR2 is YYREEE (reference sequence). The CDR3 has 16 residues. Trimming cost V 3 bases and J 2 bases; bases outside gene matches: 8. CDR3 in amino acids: CASSYNRGRLQETQYF. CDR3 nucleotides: TGTGCCAGCAGCTATAACAGGGGGCGCCTACAAGAGACCCAGTACTTC.

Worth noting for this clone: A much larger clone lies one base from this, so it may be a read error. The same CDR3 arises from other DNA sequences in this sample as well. CDR3 amino acids: CASRFGAEGTEAFF. CDR3 bases: TGTGCAAGTCGCTTCGGGGCAGAGGGCACTGAAGCTTTCTTT. This rearrangement joins TRBV12-2 to TRBJ1-1. TRBV12-2 constitutes a pseudogene. This CDR3 region has 14 residues.

The CDR3 region has the DNA TGTGCCATCAGTCTCCATGGACAGCAAGAGACCCAGTACTTC. Translated: CAISLHGQQETQYF. The chain joins TRBV10-3 to TRBJ2-5; D is possibly TRBD1 (6 bases). Germline CDR1 and CDR2: ENHRY and SYGVKD. The CDR3 runs 14 residues. V was trimmed by 5 bases and J by 2 bases, leaving 12 bases between them.

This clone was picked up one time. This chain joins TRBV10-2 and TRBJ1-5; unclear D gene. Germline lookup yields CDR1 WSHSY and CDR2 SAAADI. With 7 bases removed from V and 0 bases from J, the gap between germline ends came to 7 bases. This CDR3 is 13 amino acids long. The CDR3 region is CASTGFSNQPQHF. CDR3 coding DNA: TGCGCCAGCACCGGGTTTAGCAATCAGCCCCAGCATTTT.

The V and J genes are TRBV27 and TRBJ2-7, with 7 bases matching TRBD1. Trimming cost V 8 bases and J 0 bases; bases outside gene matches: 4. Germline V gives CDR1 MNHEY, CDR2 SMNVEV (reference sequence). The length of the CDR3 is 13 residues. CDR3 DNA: TGTGCCAGCGCTTACAGGGGCTCCTACGAGCAGTACTTC. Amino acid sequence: CASAYRGSYEQYF.

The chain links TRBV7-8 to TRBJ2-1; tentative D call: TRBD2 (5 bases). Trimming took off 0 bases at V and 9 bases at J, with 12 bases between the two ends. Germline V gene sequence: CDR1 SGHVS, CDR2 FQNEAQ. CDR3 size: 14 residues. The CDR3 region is CASSLALAEAEQFF. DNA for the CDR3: TGTGCCAGCAGCTTAGCGCTAGCCGAGGCTGAGCAGTTCTTC.

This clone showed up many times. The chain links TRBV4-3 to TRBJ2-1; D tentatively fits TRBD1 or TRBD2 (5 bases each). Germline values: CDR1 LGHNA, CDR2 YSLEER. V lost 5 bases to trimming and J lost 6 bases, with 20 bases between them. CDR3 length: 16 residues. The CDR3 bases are TGCGCCAGCAGCTGGACGGGACCCCAAAGGGGCAATGAGCAGTTCTTC. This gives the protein CASSWTGPQRGNEQFF.

The CDR3 loop reads CASSQDGTGRNQPQHF. CDR3 nucleotides: TGCGCCAGCAGCCAAGACGGGACAGGGCGTAATCAGCCCCAGCATTTT. The chain carries TRBV4-1 and TRBJ1-5, with 9 bases aligning to TRBD1. Trimming at V came to 0 bases and at J to 4 bases, leaving 4 bases not matched to a gene. The CDR3 consists of 16 residues. Germline V gene lookup returns CDR1 MGHRA and CDR2 YSYEKL.

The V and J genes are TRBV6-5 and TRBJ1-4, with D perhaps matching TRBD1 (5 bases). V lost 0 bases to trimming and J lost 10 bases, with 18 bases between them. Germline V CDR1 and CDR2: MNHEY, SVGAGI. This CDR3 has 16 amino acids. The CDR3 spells CASSYSESRRGGKLFF. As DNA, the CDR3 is TGTGCCAGCAGTTACTCGGAGTCACGGCGGGGCGGAAAACTGTTTTTT.